This T cell receptor beta chain was retrieved from a study of CXCR3-negative and CXCR3-positive naive CD8 T cells. UMI-labeled TRB cDNA libraries were prepared by 5' RACE. From its re-call of the 5' RACE reads, TCRdb lists each CDR3 protein once, without DNA. The record lists 130,000 or so distinct CDR3 sequences, of which the ten most abundant hold nearly 0.5%. Looked up from germline, CDR1 is SGHDN and CDR2 is FVKESK. CDR3 length: 16 amino acids. With respect to this clonotype: Its antigen remains unidentified.

Each CD8+ T cell subset was sorted in triplicate, 300,000 or so cells each. Study findings and constraints: CXCR3-negative naive cells had less hydrophobic TRB CDR3s than did CXCR3-positive naive cells.

The source is a human donor in good health. Some clones in this sample may be carry-over from other donors' samples. Sequencing input: naive CXCR3- CD8+ T cells from blood. As to subset: CD45RO-CCR7+CD27+CD95- naive CD8+ T cells lacking CXCR3 (TNR3-). This rearrangement joins TRBV14 to TRBJ2-2; TCRdb's D call, TRBD2, is unchecked because there is no DNA. CDR3 residues: CASSQRDSRATGELFF.